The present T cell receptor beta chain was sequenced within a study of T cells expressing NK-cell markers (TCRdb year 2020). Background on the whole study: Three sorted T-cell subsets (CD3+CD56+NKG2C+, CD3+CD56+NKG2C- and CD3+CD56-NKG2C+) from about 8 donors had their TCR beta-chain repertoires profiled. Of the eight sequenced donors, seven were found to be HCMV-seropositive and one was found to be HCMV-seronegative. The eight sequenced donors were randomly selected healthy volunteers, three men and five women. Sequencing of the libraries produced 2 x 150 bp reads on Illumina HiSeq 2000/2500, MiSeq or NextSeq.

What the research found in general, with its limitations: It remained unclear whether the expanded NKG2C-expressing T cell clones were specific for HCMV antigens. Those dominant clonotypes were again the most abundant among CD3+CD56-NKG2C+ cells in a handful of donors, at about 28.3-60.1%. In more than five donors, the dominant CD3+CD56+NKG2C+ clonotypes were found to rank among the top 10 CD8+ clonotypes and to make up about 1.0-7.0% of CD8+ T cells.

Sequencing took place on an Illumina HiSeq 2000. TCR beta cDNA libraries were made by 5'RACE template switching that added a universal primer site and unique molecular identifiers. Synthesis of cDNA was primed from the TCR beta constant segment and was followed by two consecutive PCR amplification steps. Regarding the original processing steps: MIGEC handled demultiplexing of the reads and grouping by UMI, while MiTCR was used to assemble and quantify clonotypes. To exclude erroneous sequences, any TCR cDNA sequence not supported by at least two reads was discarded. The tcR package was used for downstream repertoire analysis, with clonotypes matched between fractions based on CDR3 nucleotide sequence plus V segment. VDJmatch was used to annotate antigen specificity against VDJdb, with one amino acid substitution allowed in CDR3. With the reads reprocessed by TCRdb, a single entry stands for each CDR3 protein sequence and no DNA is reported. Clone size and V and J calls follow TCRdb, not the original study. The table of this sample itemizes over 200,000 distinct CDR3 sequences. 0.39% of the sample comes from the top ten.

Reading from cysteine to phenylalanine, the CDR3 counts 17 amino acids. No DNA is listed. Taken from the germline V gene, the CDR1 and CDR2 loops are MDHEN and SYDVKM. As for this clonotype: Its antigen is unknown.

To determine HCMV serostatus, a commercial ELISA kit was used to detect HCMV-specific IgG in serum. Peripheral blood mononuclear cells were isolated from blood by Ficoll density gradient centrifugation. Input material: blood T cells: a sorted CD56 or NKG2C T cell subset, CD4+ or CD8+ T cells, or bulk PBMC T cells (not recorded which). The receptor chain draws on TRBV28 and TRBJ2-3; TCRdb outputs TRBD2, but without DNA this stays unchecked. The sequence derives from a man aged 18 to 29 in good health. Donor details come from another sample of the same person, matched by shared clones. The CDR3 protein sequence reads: CASSFSASGRSTDTQYF.